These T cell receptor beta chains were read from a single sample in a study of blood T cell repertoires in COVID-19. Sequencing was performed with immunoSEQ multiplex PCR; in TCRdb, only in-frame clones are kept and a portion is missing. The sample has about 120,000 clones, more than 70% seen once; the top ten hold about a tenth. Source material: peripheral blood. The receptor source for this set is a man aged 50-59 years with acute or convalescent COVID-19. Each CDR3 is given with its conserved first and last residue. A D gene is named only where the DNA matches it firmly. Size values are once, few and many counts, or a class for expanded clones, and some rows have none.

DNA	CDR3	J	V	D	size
TGTGCCAGCAGCGAATGGACTAGCGGGAGATACACAGATACGCAGTATTTT	CASSEWTSGRYTDTQYF	TRBJ2-3	TRBV2	TRBD2	.
TGTGCCAGCAGGTATACCACAGGGACCGAGCAGTACTTC	CASRYTTGTEQYF	TRBJ2-7	TRBV27	.	.
TGCGCCAGCAGCTTGGAAGGGGCAGGCACCGGGGAGCTGTTTTTT	CASSLEGAGTGELFF	TRBJ2-2	TRBV5-1	.	.
TGTGCCAGCAGTGTGGCGGGGGCCTACAATGAGCAGTTCTTC	CASSVAGAYNEQFF	TRBJ2-1	TRBV6-4	TRBD2	.
TGTGCCAGCAGCCTCGGGACAGGAGCCAATTCACCCCTCCACTTT	CASSLGTGANSPLHF	TRBJ1-6	TRBV6-4	TRBD1	.
TGTGCCAGTAGTATGTCAAATTATGGCTACACCTTC	CASSMSNYGYTF	TRBJ1-2	TRBV19	.	.
TGCAGCGTTGCTTATACCGGGACTAGCGGTACCTCTAGCACAGATACGCAGTATTTT	CSVAYTGTSGTSSTDTQYF	TRBJ2-3	TRBV29-1	TRBD2	.
TGTGCCAGCAGTGACAGGGTAGATGGCTACACCTTC	CASSDRVDGYTF	TRBJ1-2	TRBV12-3/TRBV12-4	TRBD1	few
TGTGCCAGCAGCCGCGTCGAGAAACTGTTTTTT	CASSRVEKLFF	TRBJ1-4	TRBV7-9	.	once
TGTGCCAGCACGGGGGGCAGGGGGCTTTCCGGGGAGCTGTTTTTT	CASTGGRGLSGELFF	TRBJ2-2	TRBV28	.	.
TGTGCCACCAGTGACGGACAGGGCCGAGCTAACTATGGCTACACCTTC	CATSDGQGRANYGYTF	TRBJ1-2	TRBV24-1	TRBD1	once
TGTGCCAGCACCATAATTACAGGGGCCACTGAAGCTTTCTTT	CASTIITGATEAFF	TRBJ1-1	TRBV2	TRBD1	.
TGTGCCTCCAACTGGGGCGGGGAGAACAATCAGCCCCAGCATTTT	CASNWGGENNQPQHF	TRBJ1-5	TRBV2	.	.
TGTGCCAGTAGTTACACAGGGACTGAAGCTTTCTTT	CASSYTGTEAFF	TRBJ1-1	TRBV19	.	.
TGTGCCAGCAGTTATCCTGCGGGGGCGAAGGGCACAGATACGCAGTATTTT	CASSYPAGAKGTDTQYF	TRBJ2-3	TRBV2	.	.
TGTGCCACCAGCTCCCGTTCGAGGGTAGGAGATACGCAGTATTTT	CATSSRSRVGDTQYF	TRBJ2-3	TRBV15	.	.
TGTGCCAGTAGTCCAGGACAGGGTGGGGGCTACACCTTC	CASSPGQGGGYTF	TRBJ1-2	TRBV19	TRBD1	.
TGTGCCAGCATCACACCCAGCGGACATGAGCAGTTCTTC	CASITPSGHEQFF	TRBJ2-1	TRBV6-5	.	.
TGTGCCAGCAGCCAAGGACCGGGGGGGCAGTACTTC	CASSQGPGGQYF	TRBJ2-5	TRBV3-1/TRBV3-2	TRBD2	.
TGCGCCAGCAGCTTAGGACGGGAGAACCTTCCTAACACCATATATTTT	CASSLGRENLPNTIYF	TRBJ1-3	TRBV5-1	.	.
TGTGCCAGTAACCACTTCAATCAGCCCCAGCATTTT	CASNHFNQPQHF	TRBJ1-5	TRBV19	.	.
TGTGCCAGCGCGGGACTAAAATACAATGAGCAGTTCTTC	CASAGLKYNEQFF	TRBJ2-1	TRBV12-3/TRBV12-4	TRBD2	.
TGTGCCAGCAGCCTGTCTAGCACAGATACGCAGTATTTT	CASSLSSTDTQYF	TRBJ2-3	TRBV7-9	.	few
TGCGCCAGCAGTGGAGGTGGGAGATACGAGCAGTACTTC	CASSGGGRYEQYF	TRBJ2-7	TRBV10-1	.	few
TGTGCCAGCAGCCTCGACAGGGGGAGCTACGAGCAGTACTTC	CASSLDRGSYEQYF	TRBJ2-7	TRBV2	TRBD1	.
TGTGCCAGCAGTCTCATAAAGCTAGCGGGAGGCTGGGATACGCAGTATTTT	CASSLIKLAGGWDTQYF	TRBJ2-3	TRBV28	TRBD2	.
TGTGCCAGCAGCTCGGACAGGGGGGATTCAGTCCACACCTTC	CASSSDRGDSVHTF	TRBJ1-2	TRBV7-3	TRBD1	once
TGTGCCAGCAGCCCGGGGACAAACACTGAAGCTTTCTTT	CASSPGTNTEAFF	TRBJ1-1	TRBV3-1/TRBV3-2	.	.
TGCGCCAGCAGCCTATGGGACGGAGGGGAGACCCAGTACTTC	CASSLWDGGETQYF	TRBJ2-5	TRBV5-1	.	.
TGTGCCAGCCTCGGAGCGGGAGGGCCCTACGAGCAGTACTTC	CASLGAGGPYEQYF	TRBJ2-7	TRBV28	TRBD2	.
TGTGCCAGCAGCCTCACGGGACAGGGATGGTATGGCTACACCTTC	CASSLTGQGWYGYTF	TRBJ1-2	TRBV6-5	TRBD1	.
TGCGCCAGCAGCGCTTTGCAGGGTGGAGGCTACACCTTC	CASSALQGGGYTF	TRBJ1-2	TRBV5-1	.	.
TGTGCCAGTAGTATTATCTATCAGCCCCAGCATTTT	CASSIIYQPQHF	TRBJ1-5	TRBV19	.	.
TGTGCCTGGAGTGGCGCGGGGGGTGTGAATGAGCAGTTCTTC	CAWSGAGGVNEQFF	TRBJ2-1	TRBV30	TRBD2	.
TGTGCCAGCAGTTACCCCAGAGCCGGGAATCAGCCCCAGCATTTT	CASSYPRAGNQPQHF	TRBJ1-5	TRBV6-2/TRBV6-3	.	.
TGTGCCAGCAGCCCCCGTGGGGCTAGCGGGAACACAGATACGCAGTATTTT	CASSPRGASGNTDTQYF	TRBJ2-3	TRBV3-1/TRBV3-2	TRBD2	.
TGTGCCAGCAGCTTAGTGCCTTCAGGGTCCTACGAGCAGTACTTC	CASSLVPSGSYEQYF	TRBJ2-7	TRBV11-2	.	.
TGTGCCAGCCACATCCGACAGGGGGCGTACGAGCAGTACTTC	CASHIRQGAYEQYF	TRBJ2-7	TRBV5-5	TRBD1	.
TGTGCCAGCCTCGACAGGGCAGGATCGGGGACCCAGTACTTC	CASLDRAGSGTQYF	TRBJ2-5	TRBV5-5	TRBD1	few
TGTGCCAGCACCTTGGGGGGGGGTATGGCCTATGGCTACACCTTC	CASTLGGGMAYGYTF	TRBJ1-2	TRBV5-4	.	few
TGTGCCAGCAAACCCTCAGGGTTTCACGGAGAAGCTTTCTTT	CASKPSGFHGEAFF	TRBJ1-1	TRBV6-5	.	.